The 18 T cell receptor beta chains below were found in one sample sequenced in a study of PD-L1 blockade in urothelial cancer. The sample's time point: pretreatment peripheral blood. The data were produced by immunoSEQ multiplex PCR, yet TCRdb's version contains in-frame clones alone and is incomplete. The sample shows about 74,000 clones, 90% of them seen only once. The input for sequencing was PBMCs, taken around atezolizumab (anti-PD-L1) treatment. These TCRs come from a man in his 70s with urothelial cancer.

V gene TRBV2 combines with J gene TRBJ1-2; the D is unclear. Germline CDR1 reads SNHLY; CDR2 reads FYNNEI. The CDR3 runs to 15 residues. Trimming shortened V by 3 bases and J by 0 bases, and 11 bases separated the two germline ends. The CDR3 sequence: CASSDRRGTNYGYTF. In DNA, the CDR3 is TGTGCCAGCAGTGACCGCCGCGGAACTAACTATGGCTACACCTTC.

The genes are TRBV10-3 and TRBJ1-1, with 9 bases aligning to TRBD1. This CDR3 contains 14 residues. J lost 0 bases, V lost 6 bases, and 2 bases had no gene match. The germline gives CDR1 ENHRY, CDR2 SYGVKD. The CDR3 DNA reads as TGTGCCATCAGCGACAGGGGGATGAACACTGAAGCTTTCTTT. Translated: CAISDRGMNTEAFF.

Worth noting for this clone: The sample carries other DNA sequences with the same CDR3. This sequence joins TRBV2 and TRBJ1-3; 8 bases agree with TRBD1. The CDR3 totals 14 residues. V was pared by 6 bases and J by 4 bases, with 5 bases of the junction left unmatched. Germline lookup yields CDR1 SNHLY and CDR2 FYNNEI. CDR3 sequence: CASSPTGGGNTIYF. CDR3 in DNA: TGTGCCAGCAGCCCAACAGGGGGAGGAAACACCATATATTTT.

The chain recombines TRBV10-1 with TRBJ1-5, with D unclear. Germline-derived CDR1 and CDR2 are WNHNN and SYGVQD (reference sequence). Trimming took 10 bases from V and 1 from J, leaving 14 bases between them. This CDR3 region has 14 residues. Here the CDR3 reads CAILGLKSNQPQHF. The CDR3 coding sequence is TGCGCCATCCTGGGCCTCAAGAGCAATCAGCCCCAGCATTTT.

CDR3 in amino acids: CASSFPQGGSYGYTF. The CDR3 DNA reads TGTGCCAGCAGCTTCCCACAGGGGGGCAGCTATGGCTACACCTTC. The genes are TRBV5-4 and TRBJ1-2; 8 bases agree with TRBD1. Per the germline V gene, CDR1 is SGHNT and CDR2 is YYREEE (reference sequence). Germline trimming cut 2 bases from V and 4 bases from J; bases unmatched to any gene: 7. This CDR3 is built from 15 residues.

CDR3 nucleotides: TGTGCCAGCAGTGAATGGGGACAGGGGGGAGATACGCAGTATTTT. Translating gives CASSEWGQGGDTQYF. J is TRBJ2-3 and V is TRBV6-1, with 11 bases lining up with TRBD1. Germline-derived CDR1 and CDR2 are MNHNS and SASEGT. The CDR3 runs to 15 residues. V shed 2 bases, J shed 5 bases, and the junction held 3 bases outside the gene matches.

The chain has TRBV28 and TRBJ2-3; TRBD1 is a possible D gene (6 bases). The CDR3 runs 14 residues. V lost 3 bases, J lost 5 bases, and 12 bases lay in between. Germline V gene data show CDR1 as MDHEN and CDR2 as SYDVKM. CDR3 loop: CASSFLGGIDTQYF. The DNA for the CDR3 is TGTGCCAGCAGTTTTTTAGGGGGTATAGATACGCAGTATTTT.

The rearrangement uses TRBV5-1 and TRBJ2-3; D may be TRBD1 (6 bases). Trimming pared 0 bases from V and 4 bases from J, leaving 12 bases between. Germline V gene sequence: CDR1 SGHRS, CDR2 YFSETQ. This CDR3 is 15 amino acids long. CDR3 in DNA: TGCGCCAGCAGCTTGGTTGGCAGGGGACCAGATACGCAGTATTTT. As protein: CASSLVGRGPDTQYF.

This rearrangement joins TRBV19 to TRBJ2-1; TRBD2 matches 11 bases. V shed 5 bases, J shed 3 bases, and the junction held 3 bases outside the gene matches. The CDR3 covers 15 residues. CDR1 and CDR2 from the germline V gene are LNHDA and SQIVND (reference sequence). CDR3 region: CASSETSGVYNEQFF. The DNA of the CDR3 is TGTGCCAGTAGTGAGACTAGCGGGGTCTACAATGAGCAGTTCTTC.

This chain links TRBV6-1 with TRBJ2-3; 8 bases align to TRBD2. The CDR3 is 15 amino acids. V lost 6 bases to trimming and J lost 7 bases; unmatched junction nucleotides: 12. Germline CDR1 is MNHNS and CDR2 is SASEGT. The CDR3 loop is CASSEPGLGYHTQYF. The CDR3 DNA follows: TGTGCCAGCAGCGAACCGGGACTAGGGTACCATACGCAGTATTTT.

The V call is TRBV5-1, the J call TRBJ1-4; possibly TRBD1 for D (6 bases). Trimming cost V 1 base and J 6 bases, with 10 bases left between them. Germline V gene data show CDR1 as SGHRS and CDR2 as YFSETQ. The CDR3 is made up of 14 amino acids. CDR3: CASSLTGPDEKLFF. CDR3 coding DNA: TGCGCCAGCAGCTTGACAGGGCCGGATGAAAAACTGTTTTTT.

The V and J genes are TRBV6-6 and TRBJ1-4; TRBD1 might be the D (6 bases). CDR3 length: 13 residues. In germline, CDR1 is MNHNY, CDR2 SVGAGI (reference sequence). The V and J ends lost 6 bases and 4 bases respectively, with 9 bases between them. The CDR3 bases are TGTGCCAGCAGAACACAGGGTAATGAAAAACTGTTTTTT. Translation: CASRTQGNEKLFF.

This chain connects TRBV9 to TRBJ2-7; 7 bases fit TRBD2. Trimming removed 0 bases from V and 6 bases from J; junction bases left unmatched: 3. CDR1 SGDLS and CDR2 YYNGEE come from the germline V gene. This CDR3 is 13 amino acids long. CDR3 nucleotide sequence: TGTGCCAGCAGCGTAGAGGGCGGGGGCGAGCAGTACTTC. It codes for CASSVEGGGEQYF. Full variable domain (missing parts from reference TRBV9 and TRBJ2-7): DSGVTQTPKHLITATGQRVTLRCSPRSGDLSVYWYQQSLDQGLQFLIQYYNGEERAKGNILERFSAQQFPDLHSELNLSSLELGDSALYFCASSVEGGGEQYFGPGTRLTVT.

V and J are TRBV11-1 and TRBJ2-3, with D possibly matching TRBD2 (6 bases). The V end lost 2 bases, the J end lost 1 base, and 13 bases lay between the germline ends. The CDR3 is 16 amino acids. Germline V gene data show CDR1 as SGHAT and CDR2 as FQDESV (reference sequence). The CDR3 DNA follows: TGTGCCAGCAGCTTATATGCGGGAACGGGCACAGATACGCAGTATTTT. Protein sequence: CASSLYAGTGTDTQYF.

CDR3 amino acids: CASSLFRENEQFF. The CDR3 DNA reads TGTGCCAGCAGCTTATTCAGGGAAAATGAGCAGTTCTTC. J is TRBJ2-1 and V is TRBV7-3, with TRBD1 as a possible D gene (5 bases). The CDR3 is made up of 13 amino acids. V lost 2 bases to trimming and J lost 7 bases, with 9 bases between them. From germline, CDR1 is SGHTA and CDR2 FQGTGA.

The chain employs TRBV4-2 and TRBJ1-2; D may be TRBD1 (5 bases). Trimming took 1 base from V and 0 from J, leaving 12 bases between them. The CDR3 loop spans 16 amino acids. Germline CDR1 reads LGHNA; CDR2 reads YNFKEQ. The CDR3 spells CASSQALRGTNYGYTF. Written as DNA, the CDR3 is TGTGCCAGCAGCCAAGCCTTAAGGGGAACTAACTATGGCTACACCTTC.

V and J are TRBV7-9 and TRBJ1-5; TRBD1 matches at 7 bases. Germline V gives CDR1 SEHNR, CDR2 FQNEAQ (reference sequence). The CDR3 sequence is 13 residues long. The ends lost 3 bases at V and 4 bases at J; junction bases unmatched: 0. The CDR3 protein is CASSLGQNQPQHF. In DNA form, the CDR3 reads TGTGCCAGCAGCTTGGGACAGAATCAGCCCCAGCATTTT.

The chain carries TRBV2 and TRBJ2-1, with 8 bases matching TRBD2. In germline, CDR1 is SNHLY, CDR2 FYNNEI. This CDR3 is 15 amino acids long. The junction had 9 bases not matched to a gene; V was cut back by 5 bases and J by 6 bases. CDR3 protein: CASSWNSGTPNEQFF. The CDR3 DNA follows: TGTGCCAGCAGTTGGAATAGCGGGACTCCCAATGAGCAGTTCTTC.